The rows below give T cell receptor beta chains drawn from one sample of a study of shared clonotypes between healthy human individuals. The repertoire was sequenced with immunoSEQ multiplex PCR; TCRdb's copy has only in-frame clones and lacks some. The sample has 550,000 to 650,000 clones, roughly 96% seen once. Sequencing input: naive CD8+ T cells sorted from blood. The receptors stem from a woman in her thirties in good health. Each CDR3 is given with its conserved first and last residue. Each record gives: J gene, V gene, D gene, CDR3 DNA, CDR3 protein. A D gene is named only where the DNA matches it firmly.

TRBJ2-5 | TRBV28 | TRBD2 | TGTGCCAGCAGTTTAGTGACTAGCCTCGACCAAGGAGAGACCCAGTACTTC | CASSLVTSLDQGETQYF
TRBJ2-7 | TRBV25-1 | TRBD2 | TGTGCCAGCAGTCCGACTAGCGGGAGGAGCTCCTACGAGCAGTACTTC | CASSPTSGRSSYEQYF
TRBJ2-7 | TRBV4-1 | TRBD1 | TGCGCCAGCAGCCAAAAAATGCAGGGGGATTTTTTCTACGAGCAGTACTTC | CASSQKMQGDFFYEQYF
TRBJ1-1 | TRBV6-1 | . | TGTGCCAGCAGTGAATCTGAAGCTTTCTTT | CASSESEAFF
TRBJ2-7 | TRBV11-2 | . | TGTGCCAGCAGCTTAGACAGGGGGGCCTACGAGCAGTACTTC | CASSLDRGAYEQYF
TRBJ1-1 | TRBV7-6 | . | TGTGCCAGCAGCTTCGGTTTCCGGGGGTCAGGGACTGAAGCTTTCTTT | CASSFGFRGSGTEAFF
TRBJ2-5 | TRBV5-6 | . | TGTGCCAGCAGCTTAGACTGGCAAGAGACCCAGTACTTC | CASSLDWQETQYF
TRBJ2-5 | TRBV27 | . | TGTGCCAGCAGTTTATCGGGAGGGAGGGGGCCGCTGGAGACCCAGTACTTC | CASSLSGGRGPLETQYF
TRBJ2-2 | TRBV27 | . | TGTGCCAGCGGCGGGACTCTCACCGGGGAGCTGTTTTTT | CASGGTLTGELFF
TRBJ1-2 | TRBV7-9 | . | TGTGCCAGCAGCTTAGGGGTCGAAGACTATGGCTACACCTTC | CASSLGVEDYGYTF